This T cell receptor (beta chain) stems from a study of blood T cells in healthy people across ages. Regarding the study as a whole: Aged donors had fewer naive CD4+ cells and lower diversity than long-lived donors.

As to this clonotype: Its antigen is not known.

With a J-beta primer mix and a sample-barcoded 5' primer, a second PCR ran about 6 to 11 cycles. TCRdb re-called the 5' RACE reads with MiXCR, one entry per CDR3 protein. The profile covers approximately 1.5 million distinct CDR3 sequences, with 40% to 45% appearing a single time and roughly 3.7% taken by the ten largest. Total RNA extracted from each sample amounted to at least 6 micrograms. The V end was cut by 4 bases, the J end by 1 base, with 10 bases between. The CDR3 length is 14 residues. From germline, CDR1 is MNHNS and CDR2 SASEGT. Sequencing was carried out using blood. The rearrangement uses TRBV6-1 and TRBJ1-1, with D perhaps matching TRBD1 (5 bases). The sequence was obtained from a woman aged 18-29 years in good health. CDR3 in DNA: TGTGCCAGCAGTGGGGGAGGGACGAACACTGAAGCTTTCTTT. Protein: CASSGGGTNTEAFF.